This TCR beta chain was recorded in a study of blood T cell repertoires in COVID-19 (dated by TCRdb to 2018 to 2021). Background for the entire study: Samples from collaborators originated in the United States, Italy and Spain and spanned both the acute and convalescent phases of COVID-19. Deeply sampled blood TCRbeta repertoires from subjects exposed to, actively infected with, or recovered from COVID-19 were included in the dataset. Sample metadata almost always included a de-identified subject ID, COVID-19 status, age in years and sex. The material from the prospective study consisted of cDNA or gDNA derived from T cells, B-cell-depleted T cells, or PBMCs. The samples were drawn from the first 160 participants of the ongoing ImmuneRACE study and from some 1,300 subjects provided by 6 global collaborators. Where available, HLA class I and class II types were obtained from metadata supplied by the sample provider rather than from assay-based typing. A freely available public database, intended as a resource for researchers studying the immune response to SARS-CoV-2, is where the repertoires were released. Beyond this particular receptor, the publication reports: Clinical and demographic metadata were provided uncurated, with the amount varying by source and participant.

TCRbeta CDR3 regions were amplified from genomic DNA by means of the immunoSEQ Assay, a bias-controlled multiplex PCR. As for how the authors treated the data: Nucleated cell counts per sample were estimated from amplification of reference gene primers within the assay. Sequence reads were collapsed and filtered to measure the absolute abundance of every unique TCRbeta CDR3 rearrangement. For each sample, productive Simpson clonality was calculated as the square root of Simpson's diversity index across productive rearrangements. Entries here come from immuneACCESS through TCRdb and include only in-frame sequences with V and J called. Some clones fail to appear in such tables; in the studies checked, an unresolved V gene covers under half of the shortfall, and the cause of the remainder is unknown. V, J and clone size were drawn from that table, and D and trimming were deduced from the DNA. Present in this sample are some 340,000 clones, 70% to 90% of which were seen just once. The ten largest make up over 4% of the sample.

CDR3 length: 15 amino acids, cysteine to phenylalanine. The DNA shown is the 45-base CDR3, in frame from base 1. For CDR1 and CDR2, the germline V gene (reference sequence) lists SEHNR and FQNEAQ. V is pruned by 5 bases and J by 10 bases, leaving 14 bases of the junction without a gene match. Enrolling through a virtual design, the prospective study's participants ranged in age from roughly 18 to 89 years and lived across roughly 24 United States geographic areas. In the prospective study, participants were assigned to cohorts based on the clinical history participants reported in a screening survey and a study questionnaire. Recovered participants in ImmuneRACE Cohort 3 were defined as having two consecutive negative NP/OP PCR tests, clearance from a healthcare professional, or resolution of symptoms. In the prospective study, whole blood, serum and a nasopharyngeal or oropharyngeal swab were collected from each participant by mobile phlebotomists. Prospective study participants could optionally give additional blood draws and questionnaires over a roughly two-month period. Prospective study blood samples were shipped either frozen or at room temperature before DNA extraction.

Note on this clone: Its antigen target is currently unknown. Base qualities were left out, and no much larger clone turns up one base away.

This TCR was sampled from a woman aged 25 to 39 who had recovered from COVID-19. Rearrangement joined TRBV7-9 to TRBJ1-3, with TRBD1 identical over 7 junction bases. The sample taken for sequencing was PBMCs or T cells enriched from blood (not recorded which). The CDR3 in this case is CASSDGTAGGITIYF. In nucleotide form, the sequence is TGTGCCAGCAGCGACGGGACGGCAGGGGGTATAACCATATATTTT.